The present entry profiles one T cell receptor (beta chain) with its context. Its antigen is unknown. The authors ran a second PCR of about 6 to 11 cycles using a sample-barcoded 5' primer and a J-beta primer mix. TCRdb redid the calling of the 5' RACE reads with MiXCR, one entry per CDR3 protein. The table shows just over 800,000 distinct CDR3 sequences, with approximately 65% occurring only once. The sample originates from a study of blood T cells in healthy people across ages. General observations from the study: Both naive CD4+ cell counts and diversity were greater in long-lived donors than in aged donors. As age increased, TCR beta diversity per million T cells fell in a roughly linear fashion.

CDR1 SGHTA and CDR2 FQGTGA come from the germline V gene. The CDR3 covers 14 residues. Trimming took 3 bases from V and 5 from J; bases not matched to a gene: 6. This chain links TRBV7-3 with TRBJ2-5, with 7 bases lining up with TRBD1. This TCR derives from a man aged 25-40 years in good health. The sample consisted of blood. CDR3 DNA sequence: TGTGCCAGCAGCTTGCTAGGGGGCATGGAGACCCAGTACTTC. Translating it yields CASSLLGGMETQYF.